The rows below give T cell receptor beta chains drawn from one sample of a study of cytomegalovirus exposure and HLA in healthy donors. TCRdb's copy holds only in-frame clones and misses some; the assay was immunoSEQ multiplex PCR. Of some 99,000 clones detected, roughly 70% appear once; the ten largest clones hold roughly 1.8%. The specimen sequenced was PBMCs. These receptors all come from a male donor in good health and CMV-seronegative. Both conserved end residues are part of each CDR3. The order of the fields is CDR3 protein, J gene, V gene.

CDR3aa: CASSQWQGGQETQYF; j_gene: TRBJ2-5; v_gene: TRBV4-3
CDR3aa: CASRTGIAYEQYF; j_gene: TRBJ2-7; v_gene: TRBV28
CDR3aa: CASSVAGGSGTQYF; j_gene: TRBJ2-3; v_gene: TRBV9
CDR3aa: CAIRRFSTDTQYF; j_gene: TRBJ2-3; v_gene: TRBV10-3
CDR3aa: CASSPLVSRETQYF; j_gene: TRBJ2-5; v_gene: TRBV27
CDR3aa: CASMQGSEKLFF; j_gene: TRBJ1-4; v_gene: TRBV19
CDR3aa: CASRGPQYSPVEQYF; j_gene: TRBJ2-7; v_gene: TRBV25-1
CDR3aa: CSVEDRRGDTQYF; j_gene: TRBJ2-3; v_gene: TRBV29-1
CDR3aa: CASSEQGEYNYGYTF; j_gene: TRBJ1-2; v_gene: TRBV2
CDR3aa: CASSSPGHRDEAFF; j_gene: TRBJ1-1; v_gene: TRBV28
CDR3aa: CASSLRAGRSSYNEQFF; j_gene: TRBJ2-1; v_gene: TRBV9
CDR3aa: CASSDRGTNTGELFF; j_gene: TRBJ2-2; v_gene: TRBV6-4
CDR3aa: CASSLWAGATQNIQYF; j_gene: TRBJ2-4; v_gene: TRBV28
CDR3aa: CASSGLDNEQFF; j_gene: TRBJ2-1; v_gene: TRBV6-1
CDR3aa: CASSYGQGAEDTQYF; j_gene: TRBJ2-3; v_gene: TRBV6-6
CDR3aa: CASSAFGGIGGSNQPQHF; j_gene: TRBJ1-5; v_gene: TRBV2
CDR3aa: CASSLSFLDEQFF; j_gene: TRBJ2-1; v_gene: TRBV28
CDR3aa: CAITPTGVGYGYTF; j_gene: TRBJ1-2; v_gene: TRBV10-3
CDR3aa: CASSGSYEQYF; j_gene: TRBJ2-7; v_gene: TRBV2
CDR3aa: CATSRDAAGINEQFF; j_gene: TRBJ2-1; v_gene: TRBV15
CDR3aa: CASSVAYNSYEQYF; j_gene: TRBJ2-7; v_gene: TRBV9
CDR3aa: CASSAWDTSTDTQYF; j_gene: TRBJ2-3; v_gene: TRBV9
CDR3aa: CASRIGTDSNQPQHF; j_gene: TRBJ1-5; v_gene: TRBV27
CDR3aa: CASSPYRGEQYF; j_gene: TRBJ2-7; v_gene: TRBV19
CDR3aa: CASSLSLETQYF; j_gene: TRBJ2-5; v_gene: TRBV5-1
CDR3aa: CASSLGPGRDEQFF; j_gene: TRBJ2-1; v_gene: TRBV7-2
CDR3aa: CASTRGGAQPQHF; j_gene: TRBJ1-5; v_gene: TRBV2
CDR3aa: CASSPSSYEQYF; j_gene: TRBJ2-7; v_gene: TRBV27
CDR3aa: CASRTTSGSSYNEQFF; j_gene: TRBJ2-1; v_gene: TRBV6-6
CDR3aa: CASSPGTGGSYEQYF; j_gene: TRBJ2-7; v_gene: TRBV7-6
CDR3aa: CASSYTGGRETQYF; j_gene: TRBJ2-5; v_gene: TRBV27